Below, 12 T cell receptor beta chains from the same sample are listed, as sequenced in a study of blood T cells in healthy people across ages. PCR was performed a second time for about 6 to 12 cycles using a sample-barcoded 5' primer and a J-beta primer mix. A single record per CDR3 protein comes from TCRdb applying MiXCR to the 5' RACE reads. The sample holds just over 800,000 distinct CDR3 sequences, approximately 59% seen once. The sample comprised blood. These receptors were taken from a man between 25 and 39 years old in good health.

The CDR3 coding sequence is TGTGCCAGCAGCTCGTCAGTTAGCGGGGCGTACAATGAGCAGTTCTTC. Protein: CASSSSVSGAYNEQFF. J is TRBJ2-1 and V is TRBV11-2, with 8 bases matching TRBD2. Germline V gene sequence: CDR1 SGHAT, CDR2 FQNNGV. The CDR3 is made up of 16 amino acids. V lost 4 bases, J lost 4 bases, and 9 bases stayed unmatched.

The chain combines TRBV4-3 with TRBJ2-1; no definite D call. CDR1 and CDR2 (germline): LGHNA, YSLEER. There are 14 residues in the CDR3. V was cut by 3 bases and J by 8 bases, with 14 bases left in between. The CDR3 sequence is CASSHADRDDEQFF. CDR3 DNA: TGCGCCAGCAGCCACGCGGACCGAGATGATGAGCAGTTCTTC.

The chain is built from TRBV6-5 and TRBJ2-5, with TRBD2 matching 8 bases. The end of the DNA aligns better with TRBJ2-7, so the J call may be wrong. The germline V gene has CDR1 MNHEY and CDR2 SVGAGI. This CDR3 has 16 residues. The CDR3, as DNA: TGTGCCAGCAGTTACTCCGGCGGGGGGCTTCAATACGAGCAGTACTTC. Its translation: CASSYSGGGLQYEQYF.

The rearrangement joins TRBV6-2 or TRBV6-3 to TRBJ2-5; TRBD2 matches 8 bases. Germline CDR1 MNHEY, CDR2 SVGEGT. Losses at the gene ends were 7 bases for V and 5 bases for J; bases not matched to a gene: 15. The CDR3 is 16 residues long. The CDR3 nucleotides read TGTGCCAGCAACCTCCCCGCGGGGGGCCCCCTGGAGACCCAGTACTTC. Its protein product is CASNLPAGGPLETQYF.

CDR3 sequence reads: CSVEDPRTGGTDTQYF. The CDR3 DNA is TGCAGCGTTGAAGATCCCAGGACAGGTGGGACAGATACGCAGTATTTT. The rearrangement links TRBV29-1 to TRBJ2-3; 7 bases map to TRBD1. The CDR3 loop spans 16 amino acids. Trimming cost V 0 bases and J 3 bases; bases outside gene matches: 9. CDR1 is SQVTM and CDR2 is ANQGSEA in the germline V gene.

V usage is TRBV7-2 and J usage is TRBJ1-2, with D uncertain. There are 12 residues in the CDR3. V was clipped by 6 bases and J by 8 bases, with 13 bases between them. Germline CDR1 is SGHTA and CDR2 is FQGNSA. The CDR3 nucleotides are TGTGCCAGCAGACTGGACCTCGGGGGCTACACCTTC. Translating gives CASRLDLGGYTF.

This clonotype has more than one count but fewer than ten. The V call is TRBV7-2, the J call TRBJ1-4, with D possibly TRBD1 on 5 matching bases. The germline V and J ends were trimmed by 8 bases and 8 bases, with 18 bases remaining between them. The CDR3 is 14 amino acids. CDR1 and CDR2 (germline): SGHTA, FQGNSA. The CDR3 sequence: CASGQGLYGEKLFF. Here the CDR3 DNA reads TGTGCCAGCGGCCAGGGACTGTACGGGGAAAAACTGTTTTTT.

CDR3 in amino acids: CASIEGGPPSSYNEQFF. As DNA, the CDR3 is TGTGCCAGCATCGAGGGGGGTCCTCCAAGCTCCTACAATGAGCAGTTCTTC. The rearrangement uses TRBV13 and TRBJ2-1; D tentatively fits TRBD1 or TRBD2 (6 bases each). The CDR3 loop spans 17 amino acids. With 7 bases removed from V and 0 bases from J, the gap between germline ends came to 19 bases. Per the germline V gene, CDR1 is PRHDT and CDR2 is FYEKMQ (reference sequence). Looking up the rest from reference TRBV13 and TRBJ2-1 gives the full variable domain: AAGVIQSPRHLIKEKRETATLKCYPIPRHDTVYWYQQGPGQDPQFLISFYEKMQSDKGSIPDRFSAQQFSDYHSELNMSSLELGDSALYFCASIEGGPPSSYNEQFFGPGTRLTVL.

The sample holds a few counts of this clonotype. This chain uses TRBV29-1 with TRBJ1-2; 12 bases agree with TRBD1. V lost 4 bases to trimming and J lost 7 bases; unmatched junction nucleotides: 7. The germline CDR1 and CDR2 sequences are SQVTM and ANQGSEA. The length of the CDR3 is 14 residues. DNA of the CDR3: TGCAGCGTTGTGACATGGGACAGGGGGCTTGGCTACACCTTC. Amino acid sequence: CSVVTWDRGLGYTF.

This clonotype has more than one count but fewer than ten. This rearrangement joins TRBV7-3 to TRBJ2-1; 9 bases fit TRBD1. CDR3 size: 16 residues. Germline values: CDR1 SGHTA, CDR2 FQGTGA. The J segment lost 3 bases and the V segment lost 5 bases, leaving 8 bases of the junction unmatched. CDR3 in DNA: TGTGCCAGCAGCCCGCGGACAGGGGCGATCTACAATGAGCAGTTCTTC. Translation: CASSPRTGAIYNEQFF.

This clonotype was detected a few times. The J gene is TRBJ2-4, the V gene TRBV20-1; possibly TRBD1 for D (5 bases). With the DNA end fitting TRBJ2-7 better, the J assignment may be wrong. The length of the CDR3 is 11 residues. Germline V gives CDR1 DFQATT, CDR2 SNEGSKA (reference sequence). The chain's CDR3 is CSAIRVNEQYF. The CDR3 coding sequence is TGCAGTGCGATCAGGGTTAACGAGCAGTACTTC.

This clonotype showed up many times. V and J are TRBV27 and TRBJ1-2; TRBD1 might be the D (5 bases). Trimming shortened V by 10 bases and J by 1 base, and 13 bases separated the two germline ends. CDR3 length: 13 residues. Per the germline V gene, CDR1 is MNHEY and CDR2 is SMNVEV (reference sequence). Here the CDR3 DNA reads TGTGCCACCTTTGCGGGGGTTAACTATGGCTACACCTTC. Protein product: CATFAGVNYGYTF.